The rows below give T cell receptor beta chains drawn from one sample of a study of blood T cells in healthy people across ages. TCRdb ran MiXCR on the 5' RACE reads and lists one entry per CDR3 protein. The sample has over a million distinct CDR3 sequences, roughly 40% seen once. Sequenced input: blood. The receptors shown here come from a woman between 18 and 29 years old in good health. The CDR3 runs from the conserved cysteine through the conserved F or W. Fields, in order: clone size, D gene, V gene, J gene, CDR3 DNA, CDR3 protein. The D gene is left open where the match is weak. Clone sizes are given selectively: once, few, many, or a class where the clone is expanded.

size: .; D: .; V: TRBV7-6; J: TRBJ2-5; DNA: TGTGCCAGCAGCTCCATCTGGGGTCCACAAGAGACCCAGTACTTC; CDR3: CASSSIWGPQETQYF
size: few; D: .; V: TRBV6-6; J: TRBJ1-2; DNA: TGTGCCAGCAGCCAAACCGCCGGGACGGGGGGCTACACCTTC; CDR3: CASSQTAGTGGYTF
size: many; D: .; V: TRBV27; J: TRBJ1-2; DNA: TGTGCCAGCAGTTTGGGGGGTGGTAACTATGGCTACACCTTC; CDR3: CASSLGGGNYGYTF
size: .; D: .; V: TRBV5-1; J: TRBJ1-3; DNA: TGCGCCAGCAGCTTGAGGGTCCCAGGAAACACCATATATTTT; CDR3: CASSLRVPGNTIYF
size: .; D: TRBD2; V: TRBV28; J: TRBJ2-3; DNA: TGTGCCAGCAGTTTAAGCGGGGGGGTCACAGATACGCAGTATTTT; CDR3: CASSLSGGVTDTQYF
size: .; D: TRBD2; V: TRBV2; J: TRBJ2-3; DNA: TGTGCCAGCAGTGGCATGACTGGACTAGCGGGCTGGACAGATACGCAGTATTTT; CDR3: CASSGMTGLAGWTDTQYF
size: many; D: .; V: TRBV3-1; J: TRBJ2-7; DNA: TGTGCCAGCAGCCAAGGACCCTACGAGCAGTACTTC; CDR3: CASSQGPYEQYF
size: .; D: TRBD1; V: TRBV6-5; J: TRBJ1-1; DNA: TGTGCCAGCAGTTACTCGACAGGGCTGAACACTGAAGCTTTCTTT; CDR3: CASSYSTGLNTEAFF
size: .; D: .; V: TRBV5-6; J: TRBJ2-2; DNA: TGTGCCAGCAGCGTACGGAACAGAGGAGTCGGGGAGCTGTTTTTT; CDR3: CASSVRNRGVGELFF
size: .; D: .; V: TRBV7-8; J: TRBJ2-7; DNA: TGTGCCAGCAGCGTACGCGAGCTTTCCTACGAGCAGTACTTC; CDR3: CASSVRELSYEQYF
size: few; D: TRBD1; V: TRBV7-8; J: TRBJ1-4; DNA: TGTGCCAGCAGCTTCAACCGGGACAGTGCGAATGAAAAACTGTTTTTT; CDR3: CASSFNRDSANEKLFF
size: .; D: TRBD2; V: TRBV27; J: TRBJ2-1; DNA: TGTGCCAGCAATCCCCGGACTAGCGTTGAGCAGTTCTTC; CDR3: CASNPRTSVEQFF
size: .; D: TRBD1; V: TRBV6-6; J: TRBJ2-7; DNA: TGTGCCAGCAGTTACCTATCCTACGGGACAGGGGGCAACGAGCAGTACTTC; CDR3: CASSYLSYGTGGNEQYF
size: few; D: TRBD1; V: TRBV7-2; J: TRBJ2-5; DNA: TGTGCCAGCAGCTTAGGGACAGGGCTTATAGGGGAGACCCAGTACTTC; CDR3: CASSLGTGLIGETQYF
size: .; D: .; V: TRBV6-1; J: TRBJ1-5; DNA: TGTGCCAGCAGTGAAGTTGGAGGAAGGAGCAATCAGCCCCAGCATTTT; CDR3: CASSEVGGRSNQPQHF
size: .; D: .; V: TRBV20-1; J: TRBJ1-4; DNA: TGCAGTGCTAGGCAGGGAGGGGAAAAACTGTTTTTT; CDR3: CSARQGGEKLFF
size: .; D: TRBD2; V: TRBV27; J: TRBJ2-3; DNA: TGTGCCAGCATTGGGCTAGCGGGGATGAGCACAGATACGCAGTATTTT; CDR3: CASIGLAGMSTDTQYF
size: few; D: TRBD1; V: TRBV4-1; J: TRBJ1-6; DNA: TGCGCCAGCAGCCAAGACTATGGACAGGCGTCTTCACCCCTCCACTTT; CDR3: CASSQDYGQASSPLHF
size: .; D: .; V: TRBV20-1; J: TRBJ2-2; DNA: TGCAGTGCTAGAGAGTCTTGGCGAGGCACCGGGGAGCTGTTTTTT; CDR3: CSARESWRGTGELFF
size: few; D: .; V: TRBV7-9; J: TRBJ1-5; DNA: TGTGCCAGCAGCCCCCAGATTAGCAATCAGCCCCAGCATTTT; CDR3: CASSPQISNQPQHF
size: .; D: TRBD2; V: TRBV18; J: TRBJ2-1; DNA: TGTGCCAGCTCGGGACGCGGGGGGTACAATGAGCAGTTCTTC; CDR3: CASSGRGGYNEQFF
size: few; D: .; V: TRBV20-1; J: TRBJ2-5; DNA: TGCAGTGCTAGAGATACTAGCCGGGAGACCCAGTACTTC; CDR3: CSARDTSRETQYF
size: few; D: TRBD2; V: TRBV4-1; J: TRBJ2-1; DNA: TGCGCCAGCAGCCAGGCTAGCGGGAGTGAATACAATGAGCAGTTCTTC; CDR3: CASSQASGSEYNEQFF
size: .; D: .; V: TRBV5-1; J: TRBJ2-7; DNA: TGCGCCAGCAGCTTGGCTCTGTCGGGTTACGAGCAGTACTTC; CDR3: CASSLALSGYEQYF
size: .; D: TRBD1; V: TRBV6-1; J: TRBJ1-6; DNA: TGTGCCAGCAGAATTCCGGACAGGGATAATTCACCCCTCCACTTT; CDR3: CASRIPDRDNSPLHF
size: few; D: .; V: TRBV6-5; J: TRBJ1-2; DNA: TGTGCCAGCAGTTACTCGGGGGGTCAGGGCTACACCTTC; CDR3: CASSYSGGQGYTF
size: few; D: TRBD1; V: TRBV6-5; J: TRBJ2-7; DNA: TGTGCCAGCAGTTACGCCAGACAGGGGCCCTACGAGCAGTACTTC; CDR3: CASSYARQGPYEQYF
size: few; D: TRBD1; V: TRBV5-1; J: TRBJ1-4; DNA: TGCGCCAGCAGCTCGAGTGCGGACAGGCTCACTGAAAAACTGTTTTTT; CDR3: CASSSSADRLTEKLFF
size: .; D: .; V: TRBV10-3; J: TRBJ2-2; DNA: TGTGTCATCAGTGACCCCCGGGTGAACACCGGGGAGCTGTTTTTT; CDR3: CVISDPRVNTGELFF
size: .; D: .; V: TRBV20-1; J: TRBJ1-2; DNA: TGCAGTGCCCAGGGGTTTGAGGGCTACACCTTC; CDR3: CSAQGFEGYTF
size: .; D: .; V: TRBV6-5; J: TRBJ2-7; DNA: TGTGCCGTAAAGACCGCTCAAGAGACCCGGTACTTC; CDR3: CAVKTAQETRYF
size: .; D: TRBD2; V: TRBV7-9; J: TRBJ2-5; DNA: TGTGCCAGCAGCTTTCCGGGACTAGCGGTGCAAGAGACCCAGTACTTC; CDR3: CASSFPGLAVQETQYF
size: .; D: .; V: TRBV27; J: TRBJ1-2; DNA: TGTGCCAGCAGTGCCGGCCACGACTATGGCTACACCTTC; CDR3: CASSAGHDYGYTF
size: few; D: .; V: TRBV29-1; J: TRBJ2-5; DNA: TGCAGCGTTGAGTTTGGGGAGACCCAGTACTTC; CDR3: CSVEFGETQYF
size: .; D: .; V: TRBV29-1; J: TRBJ2-3; DNA: TGCAGCGTTGCCCGGTGGGATACGCAGTATTTT; CDR3: CSVARWDTQYF
size: many; D: TRBD1; V: TRBV13; J: TRBJ1-2; DNA: TGTGCCAGCAGCTCTCACGCAGGACAGGCTTTGTTCACCTTC; CDR3: CASSSHAGQALFTF
size: few; D: .; V: TRBV7-9; J: TRBJ2-3; DNA: TGTGCCAGCAGCTTAAAAGGCGCAGATACGCAGTATTTT; CDR3: CASSLKGADTQYF
size: few; D: .; V: TRBV5-1; J: TRBJ2-7; DNA: TGCGCCAGCAGCTTGTTTGACCAGGGATACAATGAGCAGTACTTC; CDR3: CASSLFDQGYNEQYF
size: .; D: TRBD2; V: TRBV25-1; J: TRBJ2-3; DNA: TGTGCCAGCAGCGGTTGGGGTAGCGGGAGCACAGATACGCAGTATTTT; CDR3: CASSGWGSGSTDTQYF
size: .; D: .; V: TRBV7-9; J: TRBJ2-1; DNA: TGTGCCAGCAGGCAACGAAATGAGCCTGAGCAGTTCTTC; CDR3: CASRQRNEPEQFF
size: .; D: .; V: TRBV3-1; J: TRBJ2-7; DNA: TGTGCCACTCCAAAAAGAAGCTACGAGCAGTACTTC; CDR3: CATPKRSYEQYF
size: .; D: .; V: TRBV28; J: TRBJ2-1; DNA: TGTGCCAGCAGTCGCCCGCAGGAGCAGTTCTTC; CDR3: CASSRPQEQFF
size: .; D: .; V: TRBV20-1; J: TRBJ1-2; DNA: TGCAGTGCTAGTCAGCAGGACATTAACTATGGCTACACCTTC; CDR3: CSASQQDINYGYTF
size: .; D: .; V: TRBV6-1; J: TRBJ2-3; DNA: TGTGCCAGCAGTCGCTTCCCAGATACGCAGTATTTT; CDR3: CASSRFPDTQYF
size: .; D: .; V: TRBV20-1; J: TRBJ2-7; DNA: TGCAGTGCTCAAGTGGGCGACGAGCAGTACTTC; CDR3: CSAQVGDEQYF
size: few; D: .; V: TRBV15; J: TRBJ1-6; DNA: TGTGCCACCAGCGAGCGTAGCTCCTATAATTCACCCCTCCACTTT; CDR3: CATSERSSYNSPLHF
size: .; D: .; V: TRBV5-6; J: TRBJ1-2; DNA: TGTGCCACCCGGGGGTCACATGGGTATGGCTACACCTTC; CDR3: CATRGSHGYGYTF
size: few; D: TRBD2; V: TRBV10-3; J: TRBJ2-1; DNA: TGTGCCATCCGTCTAGCGGTTTACAATGAGCAGTTCTTC; CDR3: CAIRLAVYNEQFF
size: .; D: .; V: TRBV10-3; J: TRBJ2-1; DNA: TGTGCCATCAGTGGGCAGACCTACAATGAGCAGTTCTTC; CDR3: CAISGQTYNEQFF
size: .; D: .; V: TRBV6-1; J: TRBJ1-6; DNA: TGTGCCAGCAGTGGGGGAACTCGTGGGGCCTCACCCCTCCACTTT; CDR3: CASSGGTRGASPLHF
size: .; D: .; V: TRBV7-6; J: TRBJ2-2; DNA: TGTGCCAGCAGCTTACGGGTGTACGGGGAGCTGTTTTTT; CDR3: CASSLRVYGELFF
size: few; D: .; V: TRBV28; J: TRBJ1-1; DNA: TGTGCCAGCAGTTTACAGGGCCTGGACACTGAAGCTTTCTTT; CDR3: CASSLQGLDTEAFF
size: .; D: TRBD2; V: TRBV3-1; J: TRBJ2-2; DNA: TGTGCCAGCAGCCAAGGAACTAGCGGGGGGAAAACCGGGGAGCTGTTTTTT; CDR3: CASSQGTSGGKTGELFF